This T cell receptor beta chain was sequenced in a study of control samples from healthy donors and cancer patients. The CDR3 length is 15 residues. Germline V gene sequence: CDR1 SGHNT, CDR2 YENEEA. Trimming removed 5 bases at V and 0 bases at J, with 14 bases between. Profiling relied on immunoSEQ multiplex PCR, and the TCRdb table lists in-frame clones only, not all of them. This sample has around 170,000 clones; around nine tenths occur once, and the top ten carry approximately 0.7%. The table lists this clone with a count of one. This clonotype was obtained from a woman aged 30 to 39 in good health. The chain employs TRBV11-3 and TRBJ2-7; D call uncertain. Source material: blood. CDR3 bases: TGTGCCAGCAGCCCGGACGGTGCCAGCTCCTACGAGCAGTACTTC. Residues: CASSPDGASSYEQYF.